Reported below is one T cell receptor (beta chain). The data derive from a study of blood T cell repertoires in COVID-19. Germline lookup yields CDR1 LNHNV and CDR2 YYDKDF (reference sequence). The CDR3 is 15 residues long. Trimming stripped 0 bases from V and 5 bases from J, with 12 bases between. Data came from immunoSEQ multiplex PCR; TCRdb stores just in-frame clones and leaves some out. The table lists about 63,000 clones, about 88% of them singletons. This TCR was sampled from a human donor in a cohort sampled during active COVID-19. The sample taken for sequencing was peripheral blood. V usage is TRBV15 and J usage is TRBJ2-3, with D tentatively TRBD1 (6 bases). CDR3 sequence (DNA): TGTGCCACCAGCAGAGATGGGGGCGCGGGAGATACGCAGTATTTT. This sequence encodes CATSRDGGAGDTQYF.